The next 25 T cell receptor beta chains were all read from a single sample in a study of blood T cell repertoires in COVID-19 (dated by TCRdb to the early 2020s). Receptor amplification or capture employed the immunoSEQ multiplex PCR assay. The table was pulled from immuneACCESS by TCRdb, which kept in-frame rearrangements only. Such tables lose some clones; where checked, under half of the loss comes from unresolved V genes, and the rest has no known cause. This sample gives over 400,000 clones in total; roughly 89% of them show up just once. The top ten hold 7.8% of the sample. The sample consisted of peripheral blood. These receptors originate from a woman aged 45-59 years with COVID-19, enrolled during active disease.

This chain links TRBV5-1 with TRBJ2-2, with no clear D. V was trimmed by 6 bases and J by 1 base, leaving 7 bases between them. CDR3 length: 13 amino acids. CDR1 and CDR2 (germline): SGHRS, YFSETQ. This CDR3 reads CASKAGNTGELFF. In nucleotides, the CDR3 is TGCGCCAGCAAAGCAGGGAACACCGGGGAGCTGTTTTTT.

The CDR3 nucleotides read TGTGCCCCGGTGGGCCCCATCCTTAGCAATCAGCCCCAGCATTTT. Translation gives CAPVGPILSNQPQHF. The chain recombines TRBV12-5 with TRBJ1-5; D gene unclear. Germline assignment: CDR1 LGHNT and CDR2 FRNRAP. The CDR3 runs 15 residues.

The rearrangement uses TRBV14 and TRBJ1-6; D is undetermined. CDR1 and CDR2 from the germline V gene are SGHDN and FVKESK. CDR3 length equals 16 residues. Trimming removed 0 bases from V and 0 bases from J, with 6 bases in between. For the CDR3, the DNA is TGTGCCAGCAGCCAAGAACAGCTCTCCTATAATTCACCCCTCCACTTT. This encodes CASSQEQLSYNSPLHF. The whole variable domain, filled in from reference TRBV14 and TRBJ1-6, reads EAGVTQFPSHSVIEKGQTVTLRCDPISGHDNLYWYRRVMGKEIKFLLHFVKESKQDESGMPNNRFLAERTGGTYSTLKVQPAELEDSGVYFCASSQEQLSYNSPLHFGNGTRLTVT.

The gene calls are TRBV10-3 and TRBJ2-1; 13 bases are shared with TRBD2. The germline CDR1 and CDR2 sequences are ENHRY and SYGVKD. The CDR3 runs 16 residues. J lost 4 bases, V lost 4 bases, and 4 bases had no gene match. The CDR3, as DNA: TGTGCCATCAGTGGACTAGCGGGGGGTATTTACAATGAGCAGTTCTTC. Its translation: CAISGLAGGIYNEQFF.

CDR3 region: CSVATGENIQYF. CDR3 nucleotides: TGCAGCGTGGCTACGGGGGAGAACATTCAGTACTTC. The chain carries TRBV29-1 and TRBJ2-4; TRBD2 might be the D (6 bases). Germline V gene data show CDR1 as SQVTM and CDR2 as ANQGSEA. CDR3 size: 12 residues. Trimming shortened V by 6 bases and J by 7 bases, and 13 bases separated the two germline ends.

This clone was seen only once. The gene calls are TRBV10-3 and TRBJ1-6; 7 nucleotides line up with TRBD1. V was pared by 2 bases and J by 9 bases, with 7 bases of the junction left unmatched. CDR3 length: 15 residues. Germline CDR1 is ENHRY and CDR2 is SYGVKD. The CDR3 DNA reads as TGTGCCATCAGTGAGACCGACAGGGAAGGTTCACCCCTCCACTTT. Protein sequence: CAISETDREGSPLHF.

The chain is built from TRBV10-3 and TRBJ2-3, with D perhaps matching TRBD1 (5 bases). The CDR3 spans 14 residues. Germline V CDR1 and CDR2: ENHRY, SYGVKD. The V end lost 0 bases, the J end lost 5 bases, and 9 bases lay between the germline ends. CDR3 region: CAISESPGLDTQYF. CDR3 in DNA: TGTGCCATCAGTGAGTCGCCAGGGCTAGATACGCAGTATTTT.

V is TRBV30 and J is TRBJ2-3; 10 bases fit TRBD2. The V and J ends lost 2 bases and 6 bases, in that order; junction bases with no gene match: 8. The length of the CDR3 is 15 residues. Germline V gene lookup returns CDR1 GTSNPN and CDR2 SVGIG (reference sequence). CDR3 sequence (DNA): TGTGCCTGGAGTCTTACTAGCGGGGCAGGGGATACGCAGTATTTT. Translation: CAWSLTSGAGDTQYF.

This clone came up once. The CDR3 sequence is CASSSNNYGYTF. In DNA form, the CDR3 reads TGTGCCAGTAGTTCTAATAACTATGGCTACACCTTC. The V and J genes are TRBV19 and TRBJ1-2; D uncertain. Germline CDR1 is LNHDA and CDR2 is SQIVND (reference sequence). V dropped 5 bases and J dropped 1 base, with 5 bases sitting between them. The CDR3 runs 12 residues.

The chain combines TRBV6-5 with TRBJ1-5; D is undetermined. This CDR3 region has 14 residues. V was trimmed by 7 bases and J by 6 bases, leaving 16 bases between them. Germline V CDR1 and CDR2: MNHEY, SVGAGI. The CDR3 region has the DNA TGTGCCAGCATATCGGGGTACGTGGGTCAGCCCCAGCATTTT. It translates to CASISGYVGQPQHF.

The rearrangement uses TRBV27 and TRBJ1-4; TRBD1 agrees at 7 bases. Germline CDR1 MNHEY, CDR2 SMNVEV (reference sequence). This CDR3 is built from 15 residues. With V trimmed by 3 bases and J by 5 bases, 6 bases remained unmatched. For the CDR3, the DNA is TGTGCCAGCAGTTTCGACAGGGCGGCCAATGAAAAACTGTTTTTT. Translation gives CASSFDRAANEKLFF.

The chain is built from TRBV19 and TRBJ2-7, with D perhaps matching TRBD1 (5 bases). Trimming pared 3 bases from V and 2 bases from J, leaving 8 bases between. CDR3 size: 13 residues. Germline CDR1 reads LNHDA; CDR2 reads SQIVND (reference sequence). CDR3 DNA sequence: TGTGCCAGTAGTATGGGGCGTCCCTACGAGCAGTACTTC. Its translation: CASSMGRPYEQYF.

The V and J genes are TRBV5-1 and TRBJ1-1, with D possibly TRBD1 on 5 matching bases. V lost 1 base to trimming and J lost 2 bases, with 9 bases between them. The CDR3 is 14 residues long. CDR1 and CDR2 (germline): SGHRS, YFSETQ. For the CDR3, the DNA is TGCGCCAGCAGCTTGTGGCAGGGAAACACTGAAGCTTTCTTT. It is translated as CASSLWQGNTEAFF.

The count of this clone is one. This chain links TRBV27 with TRBJ2-3; D uncertain. The CDR3 spans 16 residues. Per the germline V gene, CDR1 is MNHEY and CDR2 is SMNVEV (reference sequence). V gave up 4 bases and J gave up 2 bases, with 16 bases separating them. The DNA of the CDR3 is TGTGCCAGCAGTTCCGTCTACGAACCCACCACAGATACGCAGTATTTT. Amino acid sequence: CASSSVYEPTTDTQYF.

This rearrangement joins TRBV4-1 to TRBJ2-1; 8 nucleotides agree with TRBD2. Germline V gives CDR1 MGHRA, CDR2 YSYEKL. This CDR3 spans 14 amino acids. J gave up 8 bases and V 4 bases, and 7 bases lay outside the gene matches. This CDR3 is CASSLGGGLYEQFF. The CDR3 nucleotides are TGCGCCAGCAGCCTTGGCGGGGGGCTTTATGAGCAGTTCTTC.

The rearrangement uses TRBV30 and TRBJ1-4, with D possibly being TRBD1 (5 bases). Trimming removed 3 bases from V and 8 bases from J, with 13 bases in between. Per germline, CDR1 GTSNPN and CDR2 SVGIG (reference sequence). This CDR3 spans 13 amino acids. CDR3 nucleotide sequence: TGTGCCTGGAGGGAAACAGGATGGGAAAAACTGTTTTTT. Translation: CAWRETGWEKLFF.

This clone was seen only a few times. The chain employs TRBV30 and TRBJ1-5; D is unclear. The CDR3 is made up of 15 amino acids. V lost 2 bases to trimming and J lost 2 bases, with 13 bases between them. Germline lookup yields CDR1 GTSNPN and CDR2 SVGIG (reference sequence). The CDR3 coding sequence is TGTGCCTGGAGTATGATGGGCGTACGCAATCAGCCCCAGCATTTT. It translates to CAWSMMGVRNQPQHF.

The chain combines TRBV18 with TRBJ1-1; possibly TRBD1 for D (6 bases). The CDR3 covers 13 residues. V lost 4 bases, J lost 8 bases, and 14 bases lay in between. Germline loops: CDR1 KGHSH, CDR2 LQKENI. The CDR3 spells CASSQQGITEAFF. CDR3 sequence (DNA): TGTGCCAGCTCACAACAGGGTATTACCGAAGCTTTCTTT. The entire variable domain, with the rest obtained from reference TRBV18 and TRBJ1-1, is as follows: NAGVMQNPRHLVRRRGQEARLRCSPMKGHSHVYWYRQLPEEGLKFMVYLQKENIIDESGMPKERFSAEFPKEGPSILRIQQVVRGDSAAYFCASSQQGITEAFFGQGTRLTVV.

The chain combines TRBV28 with TRBJ1-3; D unclear. The length of the CDR3 is 15 residues. V lost 6 bases and J 1 base, leaving 13 bases between the germline ends. Germline CDR1 is MDHEN and CDR2 is SYDVKM. The CDR3 reads CASSTFAESGNTIYF. The CDR3 DNA follows: TGTGCCAGCAGCACTTTCGCCGAGTCTGGAAACACCATATATTTT. Combining the CDR3 with reference TRBV28 and TRBJ1-3 gives the whole variable domain DVKVTQSSRYLVKRTGEKVFLECVQDMDHENMFWYRQDPGLGLRLIYFSYDVKMKEKGDIPEGYSVSREKKERFSLILESASTNQTSMYLCASSTFAESGNTIYFGEGSWLTVV.

V and J are TRBV5-1 and TRBJ2-1; TRBD1 is a possible D gene (5 bases). CDR1 and CDR2 (germline): SGHRS, YFSETQ. V was trimmed by 8 bases and J by 1 base, leaving 13 bases between them. The CDR3 consists of 14 residues. The CDR3 nucleotides read TGCGCCAGTCAAACCAGGACATCCTACAATGAGCAGTTCTTC. Residues: CASQTRTSYNEQFF.

This chain connects TRBV5-8 to TRBJ2-4; 7 nucleotides line up with TRBD1. V shed 0 bases, J shed 1 base, and the junction held 4 bases outside the gene matches. The CDR3 totals 16 residues. Germline-derived CDR1 and CDR2 are SGHTS and YDEGEE. The CDR3 sequence is CASSLVGTDAKNIQYF. CDR3 nucleotide sequence: TGTGCCAGCAGCTTGGTCGGGACAGACGCCAAAAACATTCAGTACTTC.

This clone was counted once. The chain has TRBV19 and TRBJ1-2; D perhaps matches TRBD1 (5 bases). The CDR3 length is 17 residues. Trimming cost V 6 bases and J 4 bases, with 24 bases left between them. Per the germline V gene, CDR1 is LNHDA and CDR2 is SQIVND (reference sequence). The CDR3 reads CASSPSLAYQGIYGYTF. CDR3 DNA sequence: TGTGCCAGTAGCCCCTCCTTGGCCTATCAGGGCATCTATGGCTACACCTTC.

The chain has TRBV29-1 and TRBJ2-5; D might be TRBD2 (5 bases). Trimming took 7 bases from V and 2 from J, leaving 14 bases between them. Germline CDR1 SQVTM, CDR2 ANQGSEA. The CDR3 contains 13 residues. CDR3 in amino acids: CSAGRRLQETQYF. DNA of the CDR3: TGCAGCGCCGGACGGAGGTTACAAGAGACCCAGTACTTC.

The gene calls are TRBV5-6 and TRBJ2-1, with a weak D call TRBD1 (5 bases). V was cut by 4 bases and J by 9 bases, with 29 bases left in between. The germline V gene has CDR1 SGHDT and CDR2 YYEEEE. The CDR3 is 18 residues long. The CDR3 protein is CASSPPRAVNVDQGEQFF. In DNA form, the CDR3 reads TGTGCCAGCAGCCCCCCCCGGGCTGTAAATGTTGACCAGGGTGAGCAGTTCTTC.

The chain carries TRBV18 and TRBJ1-1, with D possibly being TRBD1 (5 bases). Looked up from germline, CDR1 is KGHSH and CDR2 is LQKENI. The CDR3 is 15 residues long. The ends were cut back, 6 bases at V and 4 bases at J, with 18 bases in the middle. DNA of the CDR3: TGTGCCAGCTCCCCTACCCAACTTGGGGCCACTGAAGCTTTCTTT. This encodes CASSPTQLGATEAFF.